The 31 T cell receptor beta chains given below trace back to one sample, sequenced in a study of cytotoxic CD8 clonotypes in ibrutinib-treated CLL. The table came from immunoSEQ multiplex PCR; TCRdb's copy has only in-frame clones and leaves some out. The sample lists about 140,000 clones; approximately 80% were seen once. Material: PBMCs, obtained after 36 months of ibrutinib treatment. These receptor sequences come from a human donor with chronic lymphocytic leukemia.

The CDR3 bases are TGTGCCAGCAGCCCCCGGTGGGGGGATGAAGCTTTCTTT. Translating gives CASSPRWGDEAFF. V usage is TRBV7-7 and J usage is TRBJ1-1; possibly TRBD1 for D (5 bases). The CDR3 length is 13 residues. The V gene's germline CDR1 is SSHAT and CDR2 FNYEAQ (reference sequence). Trimming removed 5 bases at V and 7 bases at J, with 14 bases between.

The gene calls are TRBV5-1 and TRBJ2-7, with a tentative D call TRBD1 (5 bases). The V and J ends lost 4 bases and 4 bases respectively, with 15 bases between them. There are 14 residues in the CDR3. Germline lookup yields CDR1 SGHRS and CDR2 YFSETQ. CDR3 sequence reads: CASSQTRGTYEQYF. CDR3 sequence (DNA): TGCGCCAGCAGCCAAACAAGGGGCACATACGAGCAGTACTTC.

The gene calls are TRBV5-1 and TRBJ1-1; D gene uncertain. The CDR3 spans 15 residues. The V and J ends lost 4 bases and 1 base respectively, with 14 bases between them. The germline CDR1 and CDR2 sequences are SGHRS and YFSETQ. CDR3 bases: TGCGCCAGCAGCAAGGGCGGGGAGAAGAACACTGAAGCTTTCTTT. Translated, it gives CASSKGGEKNTEAFF.

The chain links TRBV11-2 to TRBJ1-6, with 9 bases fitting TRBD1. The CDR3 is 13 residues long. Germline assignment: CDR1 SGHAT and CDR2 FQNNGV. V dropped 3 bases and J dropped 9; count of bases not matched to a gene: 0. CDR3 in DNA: TGTGCCAGCAGCTTGGACAGGGGTTCACCCCTCCACTTT. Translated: CASSLDRGSPLHF.

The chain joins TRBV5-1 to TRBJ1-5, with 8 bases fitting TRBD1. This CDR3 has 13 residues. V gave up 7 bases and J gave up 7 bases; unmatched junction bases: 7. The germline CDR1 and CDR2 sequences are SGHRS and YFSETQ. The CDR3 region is CASEDRDKQPQHF. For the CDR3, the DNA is TGCGCCAGCGAGGACAGGGATAAGCAGCCCCAGCATTTT.

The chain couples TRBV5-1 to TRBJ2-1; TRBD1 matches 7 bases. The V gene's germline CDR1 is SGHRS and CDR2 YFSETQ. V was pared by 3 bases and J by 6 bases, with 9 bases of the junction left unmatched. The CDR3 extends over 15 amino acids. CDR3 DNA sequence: TGCGCCAGCAGCTCTGGGACAGAGAAGGGCAATGAGCAGTTCTTC. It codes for CASSSGTEKGNEQFF. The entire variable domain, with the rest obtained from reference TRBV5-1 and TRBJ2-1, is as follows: KAGVTQTPRYLIKTRGQQVTLSCSPISGHRSVSWYQQTPGQGLQFLFEYFSETQRNKGNFPGRFSGRQFSNSRSEMNVSTLELGDSALYLCASSSGTEKGNEQFFGPGTRLTVL.

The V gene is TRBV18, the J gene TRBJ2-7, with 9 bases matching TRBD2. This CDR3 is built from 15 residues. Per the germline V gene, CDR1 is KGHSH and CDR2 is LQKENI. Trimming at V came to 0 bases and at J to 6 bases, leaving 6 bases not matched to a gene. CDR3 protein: CASSPPSGSRVEQYF. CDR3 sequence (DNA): TGTGCCAGCTCACCACCTAGCGGGAGTCGTGTCGAGCAGTACTTC.

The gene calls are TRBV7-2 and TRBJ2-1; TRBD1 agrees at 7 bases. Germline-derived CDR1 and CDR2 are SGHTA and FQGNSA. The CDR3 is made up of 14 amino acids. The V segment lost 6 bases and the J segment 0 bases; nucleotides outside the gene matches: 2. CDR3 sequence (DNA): TGTGCCAGCAGAGGACAGGACTCCTACAATGAGCAGTTCTTC. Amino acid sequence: CASRGQDSYNEQFF.

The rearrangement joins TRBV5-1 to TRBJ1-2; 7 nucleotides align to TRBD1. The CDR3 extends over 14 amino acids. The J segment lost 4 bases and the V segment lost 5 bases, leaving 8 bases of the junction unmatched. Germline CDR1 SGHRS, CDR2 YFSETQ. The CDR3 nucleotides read TGCGCCAGCAGACCTACAGGGGTAGGCTATGGCTACACCTTC. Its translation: CASRPTGVGYGYTF.

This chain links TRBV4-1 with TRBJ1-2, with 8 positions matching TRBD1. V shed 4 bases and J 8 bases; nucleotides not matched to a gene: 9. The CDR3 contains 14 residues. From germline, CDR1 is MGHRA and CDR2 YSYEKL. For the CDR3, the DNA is TGCGCCAGCAGCCTCCCGACAGGGGCGAGCGGCTACACCTTC. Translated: CASSLPTGASGYTF.

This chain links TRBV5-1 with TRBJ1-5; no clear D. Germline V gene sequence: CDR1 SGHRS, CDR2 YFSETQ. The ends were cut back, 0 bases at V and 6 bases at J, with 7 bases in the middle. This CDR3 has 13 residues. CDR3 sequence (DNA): TGCGCCAGCAGCTTGGATTGGGGTCAGCCCCAGCATTTT. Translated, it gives CASSLDWGQPQHF.

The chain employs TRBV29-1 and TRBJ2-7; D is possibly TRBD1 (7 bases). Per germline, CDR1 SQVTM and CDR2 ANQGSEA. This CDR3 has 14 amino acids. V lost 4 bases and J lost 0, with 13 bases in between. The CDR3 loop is CSVVGGQNSYEQYF. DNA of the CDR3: TGCAGCGTTGTGGGGGGACAGAACTCCTACGAGCAGTACTTC.

DNA of the CDR3: TGTGCCATCAGTGATGCCCAAGGTGGGGTTTTGAACACTGAAGCTTTCTTT. It codes for CAISDAQGGVLNTEAFF. The chain links TRBV10-3 to TRBJ1-1; D is uncertain. This CDR3 is built from 17 residues. The germline V gene encodes CDR1 ENHRY and CDR2 SYGVKD. V gave up 3 bases and J gave up 0 bases, with 17 bases separating them.

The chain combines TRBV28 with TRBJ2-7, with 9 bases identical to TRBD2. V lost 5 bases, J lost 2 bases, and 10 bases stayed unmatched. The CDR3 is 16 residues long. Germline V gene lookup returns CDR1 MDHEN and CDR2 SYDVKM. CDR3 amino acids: CASSILSGGNPYEQYF. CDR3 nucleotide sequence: TGTGCCAGCAGTATCCTCAGCGGGGGGAATCCCTACGAGCAGTACTTC.

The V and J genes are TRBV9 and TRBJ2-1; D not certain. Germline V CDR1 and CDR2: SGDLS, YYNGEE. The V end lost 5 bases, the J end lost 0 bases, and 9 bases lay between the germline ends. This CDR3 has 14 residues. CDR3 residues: CASRKTASYNEQFF. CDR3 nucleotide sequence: TGTGCCAGCAGAAAGACCGCCTCCTACAATGAGCAGTTCTTC.

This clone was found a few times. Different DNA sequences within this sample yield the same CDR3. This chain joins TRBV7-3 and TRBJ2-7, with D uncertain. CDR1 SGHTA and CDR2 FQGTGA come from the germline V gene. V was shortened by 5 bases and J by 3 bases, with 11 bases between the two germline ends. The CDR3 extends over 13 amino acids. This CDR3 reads CASSRNPGYEQYF. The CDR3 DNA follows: TGTGCCAGCAGCCGTAACCCGGGCTACGAGCAGTACTTC.

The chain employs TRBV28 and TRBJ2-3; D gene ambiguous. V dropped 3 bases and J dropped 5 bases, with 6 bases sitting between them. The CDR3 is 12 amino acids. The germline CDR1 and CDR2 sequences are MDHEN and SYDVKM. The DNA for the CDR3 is TGTGCCAGCAGTTTTACGGAAGATACGCAGTATTTT. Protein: CASSFTEDTQYF.

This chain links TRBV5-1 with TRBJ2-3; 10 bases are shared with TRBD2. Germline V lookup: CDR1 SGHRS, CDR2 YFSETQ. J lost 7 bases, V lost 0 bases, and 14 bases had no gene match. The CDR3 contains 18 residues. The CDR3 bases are TGCGCCAGCAGCTTGGGGCTAGCGGGGGAGGTTTCCGGCTATACGCAGTATTTT. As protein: CASSLGLAGEVSGYTQYF. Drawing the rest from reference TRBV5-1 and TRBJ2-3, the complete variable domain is KAGVTQTPRYLIKTRGQQVTLSCSPISGHRSVSWYQQTPGQGLQFLFEYFSETQRNKGNFPGRFSGRQFSNSRSEMNVSTLELGDSALYLCASSLGLAGEVSGYTQYFGPGTRLTVL.

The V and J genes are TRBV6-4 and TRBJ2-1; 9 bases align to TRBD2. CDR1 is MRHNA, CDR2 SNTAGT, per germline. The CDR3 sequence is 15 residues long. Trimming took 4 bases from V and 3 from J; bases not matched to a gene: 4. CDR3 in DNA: TGTGCCAGCAGTGCCCAGACTAGCGGCTACAATGAGCAGTTCTTC. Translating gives CASSAQTSGYNEQFF.

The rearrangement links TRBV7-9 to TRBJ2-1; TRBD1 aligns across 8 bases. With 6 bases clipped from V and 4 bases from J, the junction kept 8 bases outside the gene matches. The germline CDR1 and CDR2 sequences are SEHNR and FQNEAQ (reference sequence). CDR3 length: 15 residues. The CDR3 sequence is CASSSYRGEYNEQFF. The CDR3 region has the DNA TGTGCCAGCAGTAGCTACAGGGGGGAGTACAATGAGCAGTTCTTC.

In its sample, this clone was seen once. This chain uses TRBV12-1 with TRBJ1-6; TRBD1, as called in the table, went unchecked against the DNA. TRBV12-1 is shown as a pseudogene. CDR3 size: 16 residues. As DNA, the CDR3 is TGTGCCAGCAGCCCTGATAAGACAGGGGATAATTCACCCCTCCACTTT. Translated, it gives CASSPDKTGDNSPLHF.

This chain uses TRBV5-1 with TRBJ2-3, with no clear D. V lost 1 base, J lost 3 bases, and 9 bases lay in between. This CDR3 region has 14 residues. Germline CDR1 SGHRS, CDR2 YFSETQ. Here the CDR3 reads CASSLSVGTDTQYF. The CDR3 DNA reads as TGCGCCAGCAGCTTGAGTGTGGGGACAGATACGCAGTATTTT.

The CDR3 spells CASSIGKNYGYTF. The CDR3 DNA follows: TGTGCCAGCAGCATAGGGAAGAACTATGGCTACACCTTC. The V call is TRBV27, the J call TRBJ1-2; D unclear. The V end was cut by 6 bases, the J end by 2 bases, with 10 bases between. The CDR3 is 13 residues long. CDR1 and CDR2 (germline): MNHEY, SMNVEV (reference sequence).

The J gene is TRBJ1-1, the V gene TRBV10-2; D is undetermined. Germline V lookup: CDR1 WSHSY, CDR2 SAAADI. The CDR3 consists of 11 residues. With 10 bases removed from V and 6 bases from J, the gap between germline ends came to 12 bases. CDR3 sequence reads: CATRSNAEAFF. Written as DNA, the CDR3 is TGCGCCACACGGAGTAATGCTGAAGCTTTCTTT.

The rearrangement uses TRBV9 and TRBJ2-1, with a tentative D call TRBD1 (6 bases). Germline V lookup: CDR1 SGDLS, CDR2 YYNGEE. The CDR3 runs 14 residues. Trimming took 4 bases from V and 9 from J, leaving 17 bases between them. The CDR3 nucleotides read TGTGCCAGCAGCTTACGACCCGGACAGCCTGAGCAGTTCTTC. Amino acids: CASSLRPGQPEQFF.

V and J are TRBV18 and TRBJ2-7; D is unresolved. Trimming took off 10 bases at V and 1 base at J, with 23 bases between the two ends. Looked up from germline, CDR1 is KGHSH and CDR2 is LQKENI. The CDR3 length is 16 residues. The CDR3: CATQEFTGPSSYEQYF. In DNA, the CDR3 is TGTGCCACCCAAGAATTCACCGGGCCCTCTTCCTACGAGCAGTACTTC. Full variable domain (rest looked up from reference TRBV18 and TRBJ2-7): NAGVMQNPRHLVRRRGQEARLRCSPMKGHSHVYWYRQLPEEGLKFMVYLQKENIIDESGMPKERFSAEFPKEGPSILRIQQVVRGDSAAYFCATQEFTGPSSYEQYFGPGTRLTVT.

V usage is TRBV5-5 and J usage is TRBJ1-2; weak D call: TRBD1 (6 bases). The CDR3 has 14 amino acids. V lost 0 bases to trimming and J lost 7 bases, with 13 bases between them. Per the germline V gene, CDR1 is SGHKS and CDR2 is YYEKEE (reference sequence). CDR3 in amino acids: CASSLGQGRRGYTF. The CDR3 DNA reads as TGTGCCAGCAGCTTGGGCCAGGGGCGGCGTGGCTACACCTTC.

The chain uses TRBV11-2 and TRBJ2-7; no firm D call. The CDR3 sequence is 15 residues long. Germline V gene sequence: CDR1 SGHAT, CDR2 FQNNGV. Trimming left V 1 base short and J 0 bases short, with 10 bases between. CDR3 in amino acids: CASSLVYGTSYEQYF. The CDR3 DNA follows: TGTGCCAGCAGCTTAGTGTACGGCACCTCCTACGAGCAGTACTTC.

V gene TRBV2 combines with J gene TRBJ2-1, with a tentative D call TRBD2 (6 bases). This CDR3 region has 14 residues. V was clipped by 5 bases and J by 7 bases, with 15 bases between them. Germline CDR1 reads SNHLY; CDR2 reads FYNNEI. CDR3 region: CASSSSAALNEQFF. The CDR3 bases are TGTGCCAGCAGTTCTAGCGCGGCACTAAATGAGCAGTTCTTC.

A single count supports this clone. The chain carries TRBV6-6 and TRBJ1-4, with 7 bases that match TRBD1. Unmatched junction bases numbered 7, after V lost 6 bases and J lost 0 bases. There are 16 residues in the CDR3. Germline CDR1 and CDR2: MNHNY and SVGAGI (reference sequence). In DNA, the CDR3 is TGTGCCAGCAGCCACCCCGGGACAGCAACTAATGAAAAACTGTTTTTT. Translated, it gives CASSHPGTATNEKLFF.

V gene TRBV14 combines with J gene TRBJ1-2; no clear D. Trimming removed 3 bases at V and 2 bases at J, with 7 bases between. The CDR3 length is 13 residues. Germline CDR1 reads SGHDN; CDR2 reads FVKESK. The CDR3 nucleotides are TGTGCCAGCAGCCATGGATTGAACTATGGCTACACCTTC. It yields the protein CASSHGLNYGYTF.